The 24 T cell receptor beta chains given below trace back to one sample, sequenced in a study of tumor and adjacent non-tumor tissue in lung cancer. No cell sorting was done before RNA was extracted from the tissue. A modified ARM-PCR protocol with three rounds of nested PCR amplified TCRbeta. TCRdb reprocessed the multiplex PCR reads with MiXCR, giving one entry per CDR3 protein. The table has some 71,000 distinct CDR3 sequences, just under 75% seen once; the top ten hold about a tenth. Specimen: lung tumor tissue. Receptor source: a middle-aged woman with non-small cell lung cancer.

In its sample, this clonotype was seen once. A much larger clone differs from this one at a single base, so this may be a read error. The chain recombines TRBV20-1 with TRBJ2-7; D gene ambiguous. The CDR3 extends over 15 amino acids. From germline, CDR1 is DFQATT and CDR2 SNEGSKA (reference sequence). V lost 1 base and J 3 bases, leaving 16 bases between the germline ends. The CDR3 DNA is TGCAGTGCTAGAGGTACCTCTCATGGTCACTACGAGCAGTACTTC. Amino acids: CSARGTSHGHYEQYF.

To note about this clonotype: One end of the junction fails to match germline, which may point to a read error. This chain uses TRBV29-1 with TRBJ2-6; possibly TRBD2 for D (7 bases). The germline V gene encodes CDR1 SQVTM and CDR2 ANQGSEA. The CDR3 length is 15 residues. CDR3 bases: TGCAGTGTTGAATCGGGGGGCTCTGGGGCCAAAGTCCTGACTTTC. Amino acids: CSVESGGSGAKVLTF.

Turning to this clonotype: A read error may produce the germline difference seen at one junction end. The J gene is TRBJ2-1, the V gene TRBV11-3, with 14 bases lining up with TRBD2. This CDR3 is built from 16 residues. The germline V gene encodes CDR1 SGHNT and CDR2 YENEEA. CDR3 DNA sequence: TGTGGCAGCAGCTCGGAGGGGACTAGCGGGGGCAATGAGTTGTTCTTC. This gives the protein CGSSSEGTSGGNELFF.

This clonotype was recorded many times. This chain links TRBV5-4 with TRBJ2-1, with D perhaps TRBD2 (5 bases). Trimming removed 4 bases from V and 8 bases from J, with 13 bases in between. The CDR3 totals 13 residues. Germline assignment: CDR1 SGHNT and CDR2 YYREEE (reference sequence). CDR3 protein: CASSQSGGYEQFF. The DNA of the CDR3 is TGTGCCAGCAGCCAGTCGGGCGGGTATGAGCAGTTCTTC.

Concerning this clonotype itself: This may stem from a read error, because a much larger clone lies one nucleotide away. V is TRBV4-2 and J is TRBJ2-2; TRBD2 might be the D (5 bases). This CDR3 region has 16 residues. Germline-derived CDR1 and CDR2 are LGHNA and YNFKEQ. DNA of the CDR3: TGTGCCAGCAGCCAAATGAGAGGGTCGGGCACCGGGGAGCCGTTTTTT. Residues: CASSQMRGSGTGEPFF.

Worth noting for this clonotype: Sequence at one end of the junction differs from germline and may be a read error. The chain carries TRBV29-1 and TRBJ2-7; the match to TRBD2 covers 9 bases. The CDR3 covers 13 residues. Germline V gene sequence: CDR1 SQVTM, CDR2 ANQGSEA. In nucleotides, the CDR3 is TGCAGCGTCGAGACTAGCGGACCCTATGAGCAGTACTTC. Translated: CSVETSGPYEQYF.

In this sample, this clonotype turned up once. The chain combines TRBV6-5 with TRBJ2-6; weak D call: TRBD1 (5 bases). V dropped 7 bases and J dropped 0 bases, with 19 bases sitting between them. The CDR3 runs to 18 residues. Germline V gives CDR1 MNHEY, CDR2 SVGAGI. CDR3 in amino acids: CASNHRGISRSGANVLTF. The CDR3 coding sequence is TGTGCCAGCAACCATAGGGGTATTTCCCGCTCTGGGGCCAACGTCCTGACTTTC.

Note on this clonotype: Given a much more abundant clone one base away, this may be a read error. The chain combines TRBV20-1 with TRBJ1-1; possibly TRBD1 for D (5 bases). The CDR3 has 13 residues. The V gene lost 4 bases and the J gene lost 0 bases, with 9 bases spanning the gap. Germline V gene data show CDR1 as DFQATT and CDR2 as SNEGSKA (reference sequence). The CDR3 region has the DNA TGCAGTGCTAAGCAGGGACTGAACACTGAAGCTTTCTTT. Its protein is CSAKQGLNTEAFF.

This clonotype was detected ten times or more. The chain joins TRBV11-2 to TRBJ1-5; 10 bases are a match to TRBD1. V shed 8 bases and J 6 bases; nucleotides not matched to a gene: 4. The CDR3 sequence is 13 residues long. CDR1 and CDR2 from the germline V gene are SGHAT and FQNNGV. Here the CDR3 reads CASSRDRGQPQHF. The CDR3 DNA reads as TGTGCCAGCTCCCGGGACAGGGGTCAGCCCCAGCATTTT.

There are a few counts of this clonotype. Its ends do not fully match the called genes, so a read error is possible. The chain uses TRBV11-2 and TRBJ2-7; D is perhaps TRBD2 (5 bases). CDR1 is SGHAT and CDR2 is FQNNGV in the germline V gene. This CDR3 has 13 amino acids. The DNA for the CDR3 is TGTGTCAGCAGCTTAGCCCGAGATTGGGAGCAGTATTTC. Residues: CVSSLARDWEQYF.

Turning to this clonotype: One end of the junction is discordant with germline, which a read error may explain. The gene calls are TRBV10-3 and TRBJ1-2, with TRBD1 matching over 9 bases. Germline assignment: CDR1 ENHRY and CDR2 SYGVKD. CDR3 length equals 15 residues. The CDR3 region is CVITEEDRGGYGYTF. The CDR3, as DNA: TGTGTCATCACCGAAGAGGACAGGGGTGGGTATGGTTACACCTTC.

The table lists this clonotype with many counts. The rearrangement uses TRBV28 and TRBJ2-7; D uncertain. In germline, CDR1 is MDHEN, CDR2 SYDVKM. This CDR3 is 13 amino acids long. The V end was cut by 3 bases, the J end by 0 bases, with 6 bases between. DNA for the CDR3: TGTGCCAGCAGTTTTCAGGACTCCTACGAGCAGTACTTC. Its protein product is CASSFQDSYEQYF.

A remark on this clonotype: A single base separates this from a much larger clone, so it may be a read error. Since the CDR3 does not end with the conserved phenylalanine or tryptophan, this likely comes from a read error. V gene TRBV7-8 combines with J gene TRBJ2-3, with 8 bases fitting TRBD2. This CDR3 spans 15 amino acids. The germline V gene has CDR1 SGHVS and CDR2 FQNEAQ. V trimming: 5 bases; J trimming: 3 bases; junction bases outside the gene matches: 7. The CDR3 DNA follows: TGTGCCAGCAGCACCAGCGGGGGCCAAACAGATACGCAGTATCTT. It codes for CASSTSGGQTDTQYL.

The chain joins TRBV6-2 or TRBV6-3 to TRBJ2-1; a possible D gene is TRBD2 (6 bases). V dropped 4 bases and J dropped 15 bases, with 16 bases sitting between them. Germline CDR1 is MNHEY and CDR2 is SVGEGT. The CDR3 has 12 amino acids. CDR3 amino acids: CASSSRTGELFF. The CDR3 nucleotides are TGTGCCAGCAGTTCCCGGACGGGAGAACTGTTCTTC.

This clonotype was seen a single time. The CDR3 is CASSRLTSRTAAELFF. In DNA, the CDR3 is TGCGCCAGCAGCCGCCTGACTAGCAGGACAGCCGCGGAGCTGTTTTTT. This chain links TRBV5-1 with TRBJ2-2, with a possible D match to TRBD2 (7 bases). Germline V gene data show CDR1 as SGHRS and CDR2 as YFSETQ. CDR3 length equals 16 residues. V lost 4 bases and J lost 10, with 23 bases in between.

In DNA form, the CDR3 reads TGCAGTGTGGGACTAGCGGCTAACACAGATACACAATATTTT. Protein: CSVGLAANTDTQYF. The V call is TRBV29-1, the J call TRBJ2-3; 11 nucleotides align to TRBD2. CDR1 is SQVTM, CDR2 ANQGSEA, per germline. This CDR3 is 14 amino acids long.

As concerns this clonotype: The conserved closing phenylalanine or tryptophan is absent in this CDR3, likely reflecting a read error. The rearrangement joins TRBV29-1 to TRBJ2-5, with unresolved D. Trimming left V 1 base short and J 7 bases short, with 10 bases between. The CDR3 has 12 amino acids. CDR1 SQVTM and CDR2 ANQGSEA come from the germline V gene. The DNA for the CDR3 is TGCAGCGTTGAAGGTCACGATAGGACCCAGTACGTC. The encoded protein is CSVEGHDRTQYV.

This clonotype was counted once. Since no conserved phenylalanine or tryptophan closes the CDR3, a read error is the likely cause. V and J are TRBV29-1 and TRBJ2-1; TRBD1 aligns across 7 bases. The length of the CDR3 is 14 residues. V gave up 6 bases and J gave up 0 bases; unmatched junction bases: 5. The germline CDR1 and CDR2 sequences are SQVTM and ANQGSEA. Here the CDR3 reads CSVNRQGSYNEQFS. Here the CDR3 DNA reads TGCAGCGTAAACAGACAGGGCTCCTACAATGAGCAGTTCTCC.

V gene TRBV10-1 combines with J gene TRBJ2-5; D gene ambiguous. V shed 10 bases and J shed 0 bases, with 15 bases lying between them. The germline CDR1 and CDR2 sequences are WNHNN and SYGVQD (reference sequence). The CDR3 extends over 14 amino acids. The CDR3: CANSEFGNQETQYF. Here the CDR3 DNA reads TGCGCCAACAGCGAGTTTGGGAACCAAGAGACCCAGTACTTC.

Notes on this clonotype: The germline gene is not matched at one end of the junction; a read error may be the cause. The chain recombines TRBV4-2 with TRBJ2-3, with no clear D. Germline V gives CDR1 LGHNA, CDR2 YNFKEQ. CDR3 size: 14 residues. In nucleotides, the CDR3 is TGTGCCTGCAGCCAAGACCAATACACAGATACACAGTATTTT. This gives the protein CACSQDQYTDTQYF.

As concerns this clonotype: Sequence at one end of the junction differs from germline and may be a read error. The chain joins TRBV6-5 to TRBJ2-5; no firm D call. CDR3 length: 15 residues. Germline V lookup: CDR1 MNHEY, CDR2 SVGAGI. CDR3 region: CACSYSAQLQETQYF. CDR3 nucleotide sequence: TGTGCCTGCAGTTACTCCGCGCAGCTACAAGAGACCCAGTACTTC.

Regarding this clonotype: This may be a read error, as it is one base from a much larger clone. This chain links TRBV15 with TRBJ2-3; D may be TRBD2 (5 bases). V was pared by 4 bases and J by 5 bases, with 19 bases between. The CDR3 is 16 amino acids. Germline CDR1 is LNHNV and CDR2 is YYDKDF (reference sequence). The CDR3 nucleotides read TGTGCCACCAGCAAAATTGATAGCGCGTTTAGAGATACGCAGTATTTT. Protein: CATSKIDSAFRDTQYF.

With regard to this clonotype: The junction and the germline gene differ at one end; a read error may be behind it. This sequence joins TRBV6-2 or TRBV6-3 and TRBJ2-7, with D perhaps matching TRBD1 (7 bases). Germline V CDR1 and CDR2: MNHEY, SVGEGT. CDR3 length: 14 amino acids. CDR3 amino acids: CASHSGGPSYERYF. The DNA of the CDR3 is TGTGCCAGCCACTCAGGGGGGCCAAGCTACGAGCGGTACTTC.

There are a few counts of this clonotype. With a much larger clone just one base away, this may be a read error. This chain joins TRBV4-2 and TRBJ2-4; D may be TRBD2 (6 bases). The V gene's germline CDR1 is LGHNA and CDR2 YNFKEQ. The CDR3 sequence is 17 residues long. This CDR3 is CASSQDPGVAARNIQHF. The CDR3 DNA reads as TGTGCCAGCAGCCAGGACCCGGGGGTCGCGGCCAGAAACATTCAGCACTTC.